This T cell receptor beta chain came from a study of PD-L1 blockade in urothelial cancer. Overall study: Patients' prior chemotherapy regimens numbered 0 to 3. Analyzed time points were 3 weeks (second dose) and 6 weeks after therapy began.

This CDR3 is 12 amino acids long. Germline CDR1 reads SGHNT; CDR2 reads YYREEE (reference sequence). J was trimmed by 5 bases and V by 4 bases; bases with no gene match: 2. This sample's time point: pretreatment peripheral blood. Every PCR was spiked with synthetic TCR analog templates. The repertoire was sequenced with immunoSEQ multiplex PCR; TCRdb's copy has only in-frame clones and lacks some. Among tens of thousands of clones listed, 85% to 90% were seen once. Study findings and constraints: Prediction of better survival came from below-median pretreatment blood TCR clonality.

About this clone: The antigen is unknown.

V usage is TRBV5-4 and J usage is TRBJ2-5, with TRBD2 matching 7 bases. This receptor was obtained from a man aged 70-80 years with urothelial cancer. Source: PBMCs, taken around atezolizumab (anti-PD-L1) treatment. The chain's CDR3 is CASSRGEETQYF. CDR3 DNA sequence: TGTGCCAGCAGCCGGGGGGAGGAGACCCAGTACTTC.